The clone carrying this T cell receptor (beta chain) was picked up one time. These data belong to a study of STAT5B mutations in CD4+ large granular lymphocyte leukemia. TCRdb keeps only in-frame clones here, not all; method: immunoSEQ multiplex PCR. In the table there are 35,000 or so clones, roughly 85% of which are singletons. The sequence was obtained from a human donor in good health. Sample: CD4+ T cells from blood buffy coats.

The CDR3: CASSQDAGTGSIGPQHF. The CDR3 coding sequence is TGTGCCAGCAGTCAAGACGCCGGGACAGGATCAATAGGGCCCCAGCATTTT. The chain joins TRBV6-1 to TRBJ1-5; 8 bases agree with TRBD1. J was trimmed by 9 bases and V by 5 bases; bases with no gene match: 18. The CDR3 runs 17 residues. Germline V gives CDR1 MNHNS, CDR2 SASEGT.